This is a list of T cell receptor beta chains from one sample in a study of CD8 T cells in ankylosing spondylitis. In TCRdb, the 5' RACE reads were re-called with MiXCR into one record per CDR3 protein. The table records under 450,000 distinct CDR3 sequences, approximately 17% of them present only once. The sequenced sample consisted of blood, either unsorted or a sorted T cell fraction (not recorded which). The receptor source for this set is a male donor with ankylosing spondylitis. CDR3s include the opening cysteine and the closing phenylalanine or tryptophan. D genes are given only for firm matches. Rows may omit the clone size; those that give it use once, few, many or a size class.

D gene: NA
J gene: TRBJ1-1
clone size: few
V gene: TRBV6-2/TRBV6-3
CDR3 protein: CASTLQRDGTYVNTEAFF
CDR3 DNA: TGTGCCAGCACCCTCCAACGAGACGGAACCTATGTGAACACTGAAGCTTTCTTT

D gene: TRBD1
J gene: TRBJ2-2
clone size: NA
V gene: TRBV12-3/TRBV12-4
CDR3 protein: CASSVGQGAIGELFF
CDR3 DNA: TGTGCCAGCAGTGTCGGACAGGGGGCTATCGGGGAGCTGTTTTTT

D gene: NA
J gene: TRBJ2-6
clone size: NA
V gene: TRBV7-3
CDR3 protein: CASSLSGVLSGANVLTF
CDR3 DNA: TGTGCCAGCAGCTTATCGGGGGTTCTCTCTGGGGCCAACGTCCTGACTTTC

D gene: NA
J gene: TRBJ2-3
clone size: few
V gene: TRBV7-3
CDR3 protein: CASSNTGFSTDTQYF
CDR3 DNA: TGTGCCAGCAGCAATACCGGGTTTAGCACAGATACGCAGTATTTT

D gene: NA
J gene: TRBJ1-1
clone size: few
V gene: TRBV7-9
CDR3 protein: CASSLVRQQNTEAFF
CDR3 DNA: TGTGCCAGCAGCTTAGTGAGACAGCAGAACACTGAAGCTTTCTTT

D gene: TRBD2
J gene: TRBJ2-3
clone size: many
V gene: TRBV12-3/TRBV12-4
CDR3 protein: CASSLTSGSDTQYF
CDR3 DNA: TGTGCCAGCAGCCTGACTAGCGGGAGTGATACGCAGTATTTT

D gene: TRBD2
J gene: TRBJ2-2
clone size: NA
V gene: TRBV12-3/TRBV12-4
CDR3 protein: CASSRPSVAGDFGELFF
CDR3 DNA: TGTGCCAGCAGTCGACCGAGTGTAGCGGGAGACTTCGGGGAGCTGTTTTTT

D gene: NA
J gene: TRBJ2-3
clone size: NA
V gene: TRBV7-3
CDR3 protein: CASSSNPSTDTQYF
CDR3 DNA: TGTGCCAGCAGCTCTAACCCAAGCACAGATACGCAGTATTTT

D gene: NA
J gene: TRBJ2-7
clone size: many
V gene: TRBV10-3
CDR3 protein: CAISGSDSYEQYF
CDR3 DNA: TGTGCCATCAGTGGTAGCGACTCCTACGAGCAGTACTTC

D gene: TRBD1
J gene: TRBJ2-7
clone size: NA
V gene: TRBV12-3/TRBV12-4
CDR3 protein: CASRGTGTGSGEQYF
CDR3 DNA: TGTGCCAGCAGGGGGACCGGGACAGGATCGGGGGAGCAGTACTTC

D gene: NA
J gene: TRBJ2-5
clone size: few
V gene: TRBV3-1
CDR3 protein: CASSHARVQETQYF
CDR3 DNA: TGTGCCAGCAGCCATGCCAGGGTCCAAGAGACCCAGTACTTC

D gene: NA
J gene: TRBJ2-1
clone size: many
V gene: TRBV5-6
CDR3 protein: CASSLEGWRMSSYNEQFF
CDR3 DNA: TGTGCCAGCAGCTTGGAAGGGTGGCGGATGAGCTCCTACAATGAGCAGTTCTTC

D gene: NA
J gene: TRBJ1-1
clone size: NA
V gene: TRBV12-5
CDR3 protein: CASAPSSPGMNTEAFF
CDR3 DNA: TGTGCTAGTGCTCCCTCCTCCCCGGGCATGAACACTGAAGCTTTCTTT

D gene: TRBD2
J gene: TRBJ2-1
clone size: few
V gene: TRBV20-1
CDR3 protein: CSASERGGYNEQFF
CDR3 DNA: TGCAGTGCTAGTGAGCGGGGAGGGTACAATGAGCAGTTCTTC

D gene: NA
J gene: TRBJ2-5
clone size: few
V gene: TRBV5-1
CDR3 protein: CASSLAGGYQETQYF
CDR3 DNA: TGCGCCAGCAGCTTGGCCGGGGGCTACCAAGAGACCCAGTACTTC

D gene: NA
J gene: TRBJ2-5
clone size: NA
V gene: TRBV6-1
CDR3 protein: CASNLGQIQETQYF
CDR3 DNA: TGTGCCAGCAACCTCGGACAGATCCAAGAGACCCAGTACTTC

D gene: NA
J gene: TRBJ1-1
clone size: NA
V gene: TRBV20-1
CDR3 protein: CSGSGGASEYTEAFF
CDR3 DNA: TGCAGTGGGTCTGGGGGGGCTAGTGAATATACTGAAGCTTTCTTT

D gene: NA
J gene: TRBJ1-1
clone size: many
V gene: TRBV5-1
CDR3 protein: CASSVRRDTEAFF
CDR3 DNA: TGCGCCAGCAGCGTGCGACGAGACACTGAAGCTTTCTTT

D gene: NA
J gene: TRBJ1-6
clone size: NA
V gene: TRBV7-6
CDR3 protein: CASSLAPGSNSPLHF
CDR3 DNA: TGTGCCAGCAGCTTAGCCCCAGGATCAAATTCACCCCTCCACTTT

D gene: NA
J gene: TRBJ2-5
clone size: many
V gene: TRBV10-3
CDR3 protein: CAISADQEETQYF
CDR3 DNA: TGTGCCATCAGTGCCGACCAGGAAGAGACCCAGTACTTC

D gene: TRBD2
J gene: TRBJ2-5
clone size: NA
V gene: TRBV20-1
CDR3 protein: CSARDLKGLAGAETQYF
CDR3 DNA: TGCAGTGCTAGAGACCTGAAGGGACTAGCGGGAGCAGAGACCCAGTACTTC

D gene: TRBD2
J gene: TRBJ2-3
clone size: few
V gene: TRBV5-6
CDR3 protein: CASSWGHGTGGDTQYF
CDR3 DNA: TGTGCCAGCAGCTGGGGCCACGGGACGGGAGGCGATACGCAGTATTTT

D gene: TRBD2
J gene: TRBJ2-7
clone size: many
V gene: TRBV12-3/TRBV12-4
CDR3 protein: CASNSRGGRYEQYF
CDR3 DNA: TGTGCCAGCAATTCCCGGGGGGGAAGGTACGAGCAGTACTTC

D gene: NA
J gene: TRBJ2-6
clone size: NA
V gene: TRBV6-1
CDR3 protein: CASKTGSGANVLTF
CDR3 DNA: TGTGCCAGCAAGACCGGCTCTGGGGCCAACGTCCTGACTTTC

D gene: NA
J gene: TRBJ1-5
clone size: few
V gene: TRBV20-1
CDR3 protein: CSAIDNSNQPQHF
CDR3 DNA: TGCAGTGCTATCGATAACAGCAATCAGCCCCAGCATTTT

D gene: TRBD2
J gene: TRBJ2-1
clone size: many
V gene: TRBV5-1
CDR3 protein: CASSPTGGLAGHNEQFF
CDR3 DNA: TGCGCCAGCAGCCCGACGGGGGGACTAGCGGGCCACAATGAGCAGTTCTTC

D gene: TRBD2
J gene: TRBJ2-3
clone size: NA
V gene: TRBV14
CDR3 protein: CASSPLGWASGGGHRDTQYF
CDR3 DNA: TGTGCCAGCAGCCCCCTCGGTTGGGCTAGCGGGGGCGGCCATAGGGATACGCAGTATTTT

D gene: NA
J gene: TRBJ2-7
clone size: many
V gene: TRBV7-8
CDR3 protein: CASSGRGRDEQYF
CDR3 DNA: TGTGCCAGCAGCGGTCGAGGGAGAGACGAGCAGTACTTC

D gene: NA
J gene: TRBJ2-2
clone size: NA
V gene: TRBV19
CDR3 protein: CASSMSQYTGELFF
CDR3 DNA: TGTGCCAGTAGTATGTCACAATACACCGGGGAGCTGTTTTTT

D gene: TRBD1
J gene: TRBJ2-7
clone size: many
V gene: TRBV10-3
CDR3 protein: CAISESGTGGYEQYF
CDR3 DNA: TGTGCCATCAGTGAGTCGGGGACAGGGGGCTACGAGCAGTACTTC

D gene: TRBD1
J gene: TRBJ1-5
clone size: many
V gene: TRBV5-1
CDR3 protein: CASSLEAGGSGQPQHF
CDR3 DNA: TGCGCCAGCAGCTTGGAGGCAGGGGGCTCAGGTCAGCCCCAGCATTTT

D gene: NA
J gene: TRBJ1-1
clone size: few
V gene: TRBV7-9
CDR3 protein: CASSPGQVKFNTEAFF
CDR3 DNA: TGTGCCAGCAGCCCAGGACAAGTTAAATTCAACACTGAAGCTTTCTTT

D gene: NA
J gene: TRBJ1-6
clone size: NA
V gene: TRBV20-1
CDR3 protein: CSASRKDNSPLHF
CDR3 DNA: TGCAGTGCCTCGAGGAAGGATAATTCACCCCTCCACTTT

D gene: NA
J gene: TRBJ1-1
clone size: NA
V gene: TRBV11-3
CDR3 protein: CASSLARLTEAFF
CDR3 DNA: TGTGCCAGCAGCTTAGCCCGACTCACTGAAGCTTTCTTT

D gene: NA
J gene: TRBJ2-3
clone size: NA
V gene: TRBV7-3
CDR3 protein: CASSLSWISTDTQYF
CDR3 DNA: TGTGCCAGCAGCTTAAGTTGGATCAGCACAGATACGCAGTATTTT

D gene: NA
J gene: TRBJ1-1
clone size: NA
V gene: TRBV9
CDR3 protein: CASGAWENTEAFF
CDR3 DNA: TGTGCCAGCGGAGCCTGGGAGAACACTGAAGCTTTCTTT

D gene: NA
J gene: TRBJ1-5
clone size: NA
V gene: TRBV2
CDR3 protein: CASSEALRGNQPQHF
CDR3 DNA: TGTGCCAGCAGTGAAGCGCTTCGGGGAAATCAGCCCCAGCATTTT

D gene: NA
J gene: TRBJ2-5
clone size: once
V gene: TRBV5-1
CDR3 protein: CASSSGGQQETQYF
CDR3 DNA: TGCGCCAGCAGCTCCGGGGGACAGCAAGAGACCCAGTACTTC

D gene: TRBD1
J gene: TRBJ2-7
clone size: few
V gene: TRBV9
CDR3 protein: CASSSRQGANEQYF
CDR3 DNA: TGTGCCAGCAGCTCGAGACAGGGGGCCAACGAGCAGTACTTC

D gene: NA
J gene: TRBJ1-4
clone size: few
V gene: TRBV20-1
CDR3 protein: CSASLPHDSFNEKLFF
CDR3 DNA: TGCAGTGCTAGCCTCCCCCATGACAGCTTTAATGAAAAACTGTTTTTT

D gene: TRBD2
J gene: TRBJ2-2
clone size: few
V gene: TRBV28
CDR3 protein: CASISGGAGIAGELFF
CDR3 DNA: TGTGCCAGCATCAGCGGGGGGGCAGGTATTGCCGGGGAGCTGTTTTTT

D gene: TRBD1
J gene: TRBJ1-4
clone size: few
V gene: TRBV9
CDR3 protein: CASSVLGTVNEKLFF
CDR3 DNA: TGTGCCAGCAGCGTCCTCGGGACAGTTAATGAAAAACTGTTTTTT

D gene: NA
J gene: TRBJ2-2
clone size: NA
V gene: TRBV5-1
CDR3 protein: CASSLGPLNTGELFF
CDR3 DNA: TGCGCCAGCAGCTTAGGTCCGTTAAACACCGGGGAGCTGTTTTTT

D gene: NA
J gene: TRBJ2-5
clone size: many
V gene: TRBV5-1
CDR3 protein: CASSPGRGARETQYF
CDR3 DNA: TGCGCCAGCAGCCCCGGTCGGGGGGCTAGGGAGACCCAGTACTTC

D gene: TRBD2
J gene: TRBJ2-3
clone size: NA
V gene: TRBV12-3/TRBV12-4
CDR3 protein: CASSLEGRVDKDTQYF
CDR3 DNA: TGTGCCAGCAGTTTGGAGGGGAGGGTCGATAAAGATACGCAGTATTTT

D gene: TRBD2
J gene: TRBJ2-5
clone size: NA
V gene: TRBV19
CDR3 protein: CASIPTSGGQETQYF
CDR3 DNA: TGTGCCAGTATCCCGACTAGCGGGGGGCAAGAGACCCAGTACTTC